The 16 T cell receptor beta chains presented below share a single source sample, sequenced in a study of CD8 T cells in Susac syndrome. Reverse transcription of roughly 0.45 to 1 ug RNA was carried out with random hexamers. TCRdb re-derived calls from the immunoSEQ multiplex PCR reads in MiXCR, one entry per CDR3 protein. This repertoire shows 150,000 to 200,000 distinct CDR3 sequences, more than 90% found once; its top ten account for about 0.13%. Sequencing was carried out using CD4+ T cells from PBMCs. All receptors come from a human donor in good health.

This clonotype was detected only a few times. The rearrangement uses TRBV12-3 or TRBV12-4 and TRBJ1-5; D is possibly TRBD1 (6 bases). The V and J ends lost 5 bases and 2 bases respectively, with 10 bases between them. The CDR3 has 14 amino acids. The DNA for the CDR3 is TGTGCCAGCAGTACAGGGTTGGGCAATCAGCCCCAGCATTTT. This encodes CASSTGLGNQPQHF.

This clonotype was detected only a few times. The CDR3 region is CASSLGYNSPLHF. CDR3 in DNA: TGTGCCAGCAGCTTAGGTTATAATTCACCCCTCCACTTT. V and J are TRBV11-2 and TRBJ1-6; D not resolved. The CDR3 contains 13 residues. From germline, CDR1 is SGHAT and CDR2 FQNNGV. V lost 1 base and J 4 bases, leaving 2 bases between the germline ends.

This clonotype was seen a single time. CDR3 in amino acids: CASSLRTGPNQPQHF. CDR3 DNA: TGTGCCAGCAGTTTAAGGACAGGGCCAAATCAGCCCCAGCATTTT. V is TRBV12-3 or TRBV12-4 and J is TRBJ1-5; 8 bases map to TRBD1. With V trimmed by 2 bases and J by 4 bases, 4 bases remained unmatched. This CDR3 has 15 amino acids.

This chain joins TRBV18 and TRBJ1-4; 11 nucleotides agree with TRBD1. The junction had 7 bases not matched to a gene; V was cut back by 6 bases and J by 7 bases. The CDR3 sequence is 15 residues long. Germline V gene lookup returns CDR1 KGHSH and CDR2 LQKENI. The DNA for the CDR3 is TGTGCCAGCTCGGAGAGGACAGGGGGCGGTGAAAAACTGTTTTTT. This gives the protein CASSERTGGGEKLFF.

The rearrangement links TRBV9 to TRBJ2-5, with D tentatively TRBD2 (6 bases). The CDR3 spans 15 residues. V was shortened by 4 bases and J by 2 bases, with 15 bases between the two germline ends. CDR1 SGDLS and CDR2 YYNGEE come from the germline V gene. CDR3 loop: CASSRSVSGQETQYF. Here the CDR3 DNA reads TGTGCCAGCAGCCGATCGGTTAGCGGACAAGAGACCCAGTACTTC.

The rearrangement joins TRBV19 to TRBJ1-2, with a possible D match to TRBD1 (5 bases). V was cut by 4 bases and J by 2 bases, with 5 bases left in between. Germline lookup yields CDR1 LNHDA and CDR2 SQIVND (reference sequence). The CDR3 covers 12 residues. CDR3 protein: CASSKGNYGYTF. CDR3 DNA: TGTGCCAGTAGTAAGGGGAACTATGGCTACACCTTC.

J is TRBJ2-3 and V is TRBV4-3; D gene uncertain. The germline V gene encodes CDR1 LGHNA and CDR2 YSLEER. Trimming removed 4 bases from V and 1 base from J, with 9 bases in between. The CDR3 totals 14 residues. The CDR3 sequence: CASSRSVGTDTQYF. Written as DNA, the CDR3 is TGCGCCAGCAGCCGGTCCGTGGGCACAGATACGCAGTATTTT.

This rearrangement joins TRBV7-2 to TRBJ2-1; 7 bases are a match to TRBD1. The CDR3 is 16 residues long. J was trimmed by 1 base and V by 7 bases; bases with no gene match: 10. Germline V gene sequence: CDR1 SGHTA, CDR2 FQGNSA. CDR3 amino acids: CASTQQAGGSYNEQFF. CDR3 bases: TGTGCCAGCACCCAGCAGGCAGGGGGTTCCTACAATGAGCAGTTCTTC.

The rearrangement joins TRBV4-3 to TRBJ2-7; tentatively, D is TRBD1 or TRBD2 (5 bases each). The length of the CDR3 is 15 residues. The V and J ends lost 0 bases and 2 bases respectively, with 11 bases between them. Germline lookup yields CDR1 LGHNA and CDR2 YSLEER. CDR3 bases: TGCGCCAGCAGCCAAGAAACCGGGACCCCCTACGAGCAGTACTTC. As protein: CASSQETGTPYEQYF.

This clonotype showed up just once. The chain carries TRBV2 and TRBJ2-3, with no clear D. The CDR3 contains 12 residues. CDR1 SNHLY and CDR2 FYNNEI come from the germline V gene. Between the trimmed V and J ends, which lost 3 bases and 6 bases, there was a span of 7 bases. The CDR3 here is CASSDISDTQYF. The CDR3 DNA is TGTGCCAGCAGTGATATTTCGGATACGCAGTATTTT.

The J gene is TRBJ2-1, the V gene TRBV6-5, with D tentatively TRBD1 (6 bases). Germline loops: CDR1 MNHEY, CDR2 SVGAGI. V was shortened by 6 bases and J by 6 bases, with 12 bases between the two germline ends. CDR3 size: 13 residues. CDR3 nucleotides: TGTGCCAGCAGCCGACCGGACAGCAATGAGCAGTTCTTC. This translates into CASSRPDSNEQFF.

The chain has TRBV5-1 and TRBJ1-1; 10 bases map to TRBD1. V shed 4 bases, J shed 3 bases, and the junction held 3 bases outside the gene matches. The CDR3 covers 14 residues. CDR1 is SGHRS and CDR2 is YFSETQ in the germline V gene. CDR3 DNA: TGCGCCAGCAGCCGGGACAGGGGAGACACTGAAGCTTTCTTT. It codes for CASSRDRGDTEAFF.

In this sample, this clonotype turned up once. The V and J genes are TRBV6-1 and TRBJ2-7, with D possibly matching TRBD1 (6 bases). CDR1 and CDR2 (germline): MNHNS, SASEGT. V lost 2 bases to trimming and J lost 5 bases, with 7 bases between them. The CDR3 length is 12 residues. For the CDR3, the DNA is TGTGCCAGCAGTGAACAGGGGAACGAGCAGTACTTC. Its protein product is CASSEQGNEQYF.

V gene TRBV4-3 combines with J gene TRBJ1-3; no clear D. The V end lost 1 base, the J end lost 3 bases, and 7 bases lay between the germline ends. Per germline, CDR1 LGHNA and CDR2 YSLEER. This CDR3 has 14 residues. CDR3 sequence (DNA): TGCGCCAGCAGCCAAGTCAGGCTTGGAAACACCATATATTTT. Translation gives CASSQVRLGNTIYF.

The chain is built from TRBV6-5 and TRBJ1-2, with D maybe TRBD1 (6 bases). Germline V gives CDR1 MNHEY, CDR2 SVGAGI. CDR3 length equals 13 residues. V was pared by 7 bases and J by 3 bases, with 12 bases between. The CDR3 here is CASIGGADYGYTF. CDR3 bases: TGTGCCAGCATCGGGGGGGCAGACTATGGCTACACCTTC.

The CDR3, as DNA: TGTGCCAGCAGCGTATTGGCAGGGACACCGGGGGAGCTGTTTTTT. The encoded protein is CASSVLAGTPGELFF. The rearrangement uses TRBV9 and TRBJ2-2, with D possibly TRBD1 on 6 matching bases. The CDR3 spans 15 residues. Germline V lookup: CDR1 SGDLS, CDR2 YYNGEE. V was clipped by 1 base and J by 8 bases, with 15 bases between them.